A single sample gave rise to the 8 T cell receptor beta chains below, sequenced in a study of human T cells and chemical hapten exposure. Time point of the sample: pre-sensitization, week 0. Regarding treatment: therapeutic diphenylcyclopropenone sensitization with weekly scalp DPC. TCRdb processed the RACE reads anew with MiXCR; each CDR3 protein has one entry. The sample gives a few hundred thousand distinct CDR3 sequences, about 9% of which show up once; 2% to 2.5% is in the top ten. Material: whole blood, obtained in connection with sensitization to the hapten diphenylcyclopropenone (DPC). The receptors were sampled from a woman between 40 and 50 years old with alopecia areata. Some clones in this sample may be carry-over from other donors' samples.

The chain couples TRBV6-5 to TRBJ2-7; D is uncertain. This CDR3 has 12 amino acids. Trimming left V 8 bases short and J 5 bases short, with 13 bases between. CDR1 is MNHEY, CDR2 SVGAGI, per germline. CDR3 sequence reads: CASWAWDNEQYF. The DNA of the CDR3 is TGTGCCAGCTGGGCTTGGGATAACGAGCAGTACTTC.

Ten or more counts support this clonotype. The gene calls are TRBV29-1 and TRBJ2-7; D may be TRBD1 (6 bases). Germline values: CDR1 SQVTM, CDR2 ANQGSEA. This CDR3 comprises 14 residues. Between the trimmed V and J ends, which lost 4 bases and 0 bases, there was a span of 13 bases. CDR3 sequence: CSVGGAGDSYEQYF. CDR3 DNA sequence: TGCAGCGTTGGGGGCGCAGGGGACTCCTACGAGCAGTACTTC.

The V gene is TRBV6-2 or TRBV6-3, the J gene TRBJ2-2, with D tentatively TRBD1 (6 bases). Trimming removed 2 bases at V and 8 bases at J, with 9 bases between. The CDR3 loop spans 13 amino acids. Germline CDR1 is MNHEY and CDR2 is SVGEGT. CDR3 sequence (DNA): TGTGCCAGCAGTTACGGGACACCTGGGGAGCTGTTTTTT. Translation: CASSYGTPGELFF.

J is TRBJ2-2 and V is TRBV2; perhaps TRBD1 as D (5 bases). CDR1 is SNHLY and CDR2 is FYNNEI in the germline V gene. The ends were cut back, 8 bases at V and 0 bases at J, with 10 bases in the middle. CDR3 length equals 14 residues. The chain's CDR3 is CASDEQANTGELFF. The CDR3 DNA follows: TGTGCCAGCGACGAACAGGCGAACACCGGGGAGCTGTTTTTT.

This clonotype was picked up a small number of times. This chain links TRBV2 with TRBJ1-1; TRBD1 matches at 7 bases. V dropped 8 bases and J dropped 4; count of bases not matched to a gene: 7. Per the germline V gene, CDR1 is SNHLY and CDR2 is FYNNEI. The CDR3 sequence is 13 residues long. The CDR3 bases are TGTGCCAGCGACAGGGACTTGGGCACTGAAGCTTTCTTT. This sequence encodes CASDRDLGTEAFF.

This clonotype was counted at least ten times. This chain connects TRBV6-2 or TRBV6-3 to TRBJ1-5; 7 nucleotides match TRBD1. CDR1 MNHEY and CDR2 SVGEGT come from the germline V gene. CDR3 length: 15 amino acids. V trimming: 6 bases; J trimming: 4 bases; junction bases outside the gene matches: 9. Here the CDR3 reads CASRPTDRTNQPQHF. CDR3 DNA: TGTGCCAGCAGACCCACGGACAGGACGAATCAGCCCCAGCATTTT.

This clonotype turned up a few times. CDR3 nucleotides: TGCGCCAGCAGCTCTACCTCCCTGGACAGGGTACGGGCCGAGCAGTACTTC. Translated, it gives CASSSTSLDRVRAEQYF. V is TRBV5-1 and J is TRBJ2-7, with 8 bases identical to TRBD1. Trimming cost V 3 bases and J 6 bases; bases outside gene matches: 17. CDR1 and CDR2 (germline): SGHRS, YFSETQ. This CDR3 is built from 17 residues.

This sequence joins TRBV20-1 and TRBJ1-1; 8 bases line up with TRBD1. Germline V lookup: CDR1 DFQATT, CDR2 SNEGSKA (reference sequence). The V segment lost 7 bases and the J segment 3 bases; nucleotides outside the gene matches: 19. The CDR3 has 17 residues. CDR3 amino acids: CSDSEPYRGAWDTEAFF. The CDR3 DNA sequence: TGCAGTGATAGCGAACCCTACAGGGGGGCCTGGGACACTGAAGCTTTCTTT.